Below, one T cell receptor (beta chain) is given with its context. Its antigen remains unknown. The junction departs from germline at one end; a sequencing error may be responsible. Germline CDR1 and CDR2: MNHEY and SVGAGI. CDR3 length equals 14 residues. The library came from three nested PCR rounds adapted from ARM-PCR protocols. MiXCR, run by TCRdb on the multiplex PCR reads, gives a single entry per CDR3 protein. This table holds approximately 100,000 distinct CDR3 sequences, about 65% found once. The data stem from a study of tumor and adjacent non-tumor tissue in lung cancer. Across the study: Stage I to III disease affected approximately 11 men and 5 women aged 31 to 76.

No cell sorting was done before RNA was extracted from the tissue. This non-tumor lung sample came from over 3 cm beyond the tumor edge. Newly diagnosed lung cancer patients had thoracic surgery in China, August–late 2014, without prior chemotherapy. Whole-study findings and limits: Tumor tissue had significantly higher TCR diversity than normal lung.

The origin of this receptor is a man aged 55 to 70 with non-small cell lung cancer. The sequenced material came from distant non-tumor lung tissue. The chain combines TRBV6-5 with TRBJ2-2; 8 positions match TRBD1. For the CDR3, the DNA is TGTGCCGCCCGACAGGGGACGAACACCGTGGAGCTGCTTTTT. Its translation is CAARQGTNTVELLF.